This T cell receptor (beta chain) originates from a study of vaccination and CD4 T cells after COVID-19. Note on this clonotype: Its specificity is unknown.

Treatment noted: roughly 10-day PBMC culture with coronavirus spike peptide pools or control peptides (ViraFEST assay). These CD4+ T cells came from approximately 10-day cultures by negative selection. The CDR3 runs to 17 residues. CDR1 and CDR2 from the germline V gene are MNHNS and SASEGT. The V gene lost 3 bases and the J gene lost 0 bases, with 17 bases spanning the gap. Cultured CD4+ T cells had their DNA profiled by the Oncomine TCR Beta short-read assay. MiXCR, run by TCRdb on the PCR reads, gives a single entry per CDR3 protein. The data contain around 26,000 distinct CDR3 sequences, around 66% of them singletons.

The sample was CD4+ T cells from blood, cultured in vitro, taken after SARS-CoV-2 vaccination. This TCR derives from a human donor who received a COVID-19 vaccine. The chain carries TRBV6-1 and TRBJ1-2; possibly TRBD1 for D (6 bases). CDR3 loop: CASSEGLGAPTNYGYTF. The CDR3 DNA sequence: TGTGCCAGCAGTGAGGGTCTGGGGGCGCCTACTAACTATGGCTACACCTTC.